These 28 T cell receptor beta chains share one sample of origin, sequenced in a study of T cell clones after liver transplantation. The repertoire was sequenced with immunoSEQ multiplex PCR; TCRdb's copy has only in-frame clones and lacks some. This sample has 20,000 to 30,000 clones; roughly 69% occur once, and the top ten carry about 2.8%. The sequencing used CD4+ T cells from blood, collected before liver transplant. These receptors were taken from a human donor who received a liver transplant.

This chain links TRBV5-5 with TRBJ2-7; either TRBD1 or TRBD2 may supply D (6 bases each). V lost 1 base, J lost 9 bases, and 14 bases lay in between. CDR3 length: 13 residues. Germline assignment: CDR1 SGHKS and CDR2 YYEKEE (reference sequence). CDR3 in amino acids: CASSLLPQGGQYV. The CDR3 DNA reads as TGTGCCAGCAGCTTGCTTCCACAGGGAGGGCAGTACGTC.

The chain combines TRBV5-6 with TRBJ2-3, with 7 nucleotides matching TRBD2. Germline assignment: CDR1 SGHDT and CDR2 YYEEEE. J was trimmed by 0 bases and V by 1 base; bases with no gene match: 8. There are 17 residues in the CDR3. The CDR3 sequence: CASSLRVGTTSTDTQYF. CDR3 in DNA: TGTGCCAGCAGCTTGAGGGTCGGGACTACTAGCACAGATACGCAGTATTTT.

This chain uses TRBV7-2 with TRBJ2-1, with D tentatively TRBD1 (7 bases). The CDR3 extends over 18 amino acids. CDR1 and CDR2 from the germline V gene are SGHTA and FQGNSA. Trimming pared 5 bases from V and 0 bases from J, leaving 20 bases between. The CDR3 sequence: CASSRTGVGGSSYNEQFF. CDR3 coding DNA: TGTGCCAGCAGCCGGACAGGAGTGGGGGGCAGCTCCTACAATGAGCAGTTCTTC.

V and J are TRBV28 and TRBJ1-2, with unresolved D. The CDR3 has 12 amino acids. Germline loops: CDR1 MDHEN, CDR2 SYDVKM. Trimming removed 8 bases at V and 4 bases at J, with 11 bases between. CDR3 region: CASVGSPYGYTF. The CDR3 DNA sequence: TGTGCCAGCGTGGGATCGCCCTATGGCTACACCTTC.

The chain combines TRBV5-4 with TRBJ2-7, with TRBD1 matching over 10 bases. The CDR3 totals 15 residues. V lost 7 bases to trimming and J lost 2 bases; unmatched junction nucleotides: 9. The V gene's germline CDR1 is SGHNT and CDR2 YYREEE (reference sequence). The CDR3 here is CASGNPGQGTYEQYF. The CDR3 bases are TGTGCCAGCGGAAACCCGGGACAGGGGACCTACGAGCAGTACTTC.

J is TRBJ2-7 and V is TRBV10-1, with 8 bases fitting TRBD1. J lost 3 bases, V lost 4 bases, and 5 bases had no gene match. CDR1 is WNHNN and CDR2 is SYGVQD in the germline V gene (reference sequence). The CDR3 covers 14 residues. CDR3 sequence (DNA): TGCGCCAGCAGTGCCGGGACAGGTTTCTACGAGCAGTACTTC. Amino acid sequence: CASSAGTGFYEQYF.

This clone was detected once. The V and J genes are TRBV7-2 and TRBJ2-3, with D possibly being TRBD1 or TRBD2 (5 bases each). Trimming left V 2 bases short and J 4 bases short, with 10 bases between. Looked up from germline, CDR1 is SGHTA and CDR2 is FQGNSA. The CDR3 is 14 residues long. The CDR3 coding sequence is TGTGCCAGCAGCTTATCCCGGGGCGCAGATACGCAGTATTTT. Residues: CASSLSRGADTQYF.

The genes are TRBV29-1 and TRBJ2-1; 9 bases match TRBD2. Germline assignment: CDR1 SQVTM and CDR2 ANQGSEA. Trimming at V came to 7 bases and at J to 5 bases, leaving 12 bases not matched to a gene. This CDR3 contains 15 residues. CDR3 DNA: TGCAGCGGTGAGCCGCTTAGCGGGAGAGACAATGAGCAGTTCTTC. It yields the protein CSGEPLSGRDNEQFF.

For the CDR3, the DNA is TGTGCCAGCAGCTTAAGACCGGGGGCCATCTACGAGCAGTACTTC. This codes for CASSLRPGAIYEQYF. The genes are TRBV7-2 and TRBJ2-7, with D possibly being TRBD1 or TRBD2 (6 bases each). The CDR3 is 15 amino acids. Trimming removed 2 bases at V and 3 bases at J, with 14 bases between. Germline CDR1 and CDR2: SGHTA and FQGNSA.

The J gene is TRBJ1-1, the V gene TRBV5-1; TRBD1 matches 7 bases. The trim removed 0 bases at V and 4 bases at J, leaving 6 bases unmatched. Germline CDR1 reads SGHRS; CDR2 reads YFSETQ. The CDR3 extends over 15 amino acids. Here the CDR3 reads CASSLDRGGLTEAFF. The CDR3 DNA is TGCGCCAGCAGCTTGGACAGGGGAGGGCTCACTGAAGCTTTCTTT.

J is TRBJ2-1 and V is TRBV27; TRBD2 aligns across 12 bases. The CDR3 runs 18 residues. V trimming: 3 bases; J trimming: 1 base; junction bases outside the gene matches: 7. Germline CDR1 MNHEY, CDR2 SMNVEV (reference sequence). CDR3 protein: CASSFTILAGGSYNEQFF. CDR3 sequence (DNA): TGTGCCAGCAGTTTCACCATACTAGCGGGAGGATCCTACAATGAGCAGTTCTTC.

CDR3 nucleotide sequence: TGTGCCAGCACCCTCACAGGAGACTATGGCTACACCTTC. It codes for CASTLTGDYGYTF. The gene calls are TRBV7-9 and TRBJ1-2, with a weak D call TRBD1 (5 bases). CDR1 is SEHNR, CDR2 FQNEAQ, per germline (reference sequence). There are 13 residues in the CDR3. The V end was cut by 7 bases, the J end by 3 bases, with 12 bases between.

The CDR3: CASSLSVTGELFF. The CDR3 coding sequence is TGCGCCAGCAGCTTGTCAGTCACCGGGGAGCTGTTTTTT. V and J are TRBV5-1 and TRBJ2-2; D gene unclear. There are 13 residues in the CDR3. V lost 1 base and J 4 bases, leaving 5 bases between the germline ends. Per the germline V gene, CDR1 is SGHRS and CDR2 is YFSETQ.

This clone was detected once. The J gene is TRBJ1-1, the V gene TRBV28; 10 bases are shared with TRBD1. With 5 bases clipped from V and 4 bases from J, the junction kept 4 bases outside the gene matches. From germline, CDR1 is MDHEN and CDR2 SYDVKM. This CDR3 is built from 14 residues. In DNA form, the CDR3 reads TGTGCCAGCAGTCCGTGGACAGGGGGCACTGAAGCTTTCTTT. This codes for CASSPWTGGTEAFF.

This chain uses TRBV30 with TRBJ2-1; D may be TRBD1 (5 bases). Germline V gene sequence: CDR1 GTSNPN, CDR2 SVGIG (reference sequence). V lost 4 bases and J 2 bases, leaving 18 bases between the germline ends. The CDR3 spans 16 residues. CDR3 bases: TGTGCCTGGATGACCGGATCAGGGCCCCCCTACAATGAGCAGTTCTTC. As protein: CAWMTGSGPPYNEQFF.

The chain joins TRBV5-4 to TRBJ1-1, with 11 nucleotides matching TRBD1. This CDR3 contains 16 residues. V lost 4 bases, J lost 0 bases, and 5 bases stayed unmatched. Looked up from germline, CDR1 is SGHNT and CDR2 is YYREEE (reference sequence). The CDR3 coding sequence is TGTGCCAGCAGCCCGGGACAGGGGGTCATGAACACTGAAGCTTTCTTT. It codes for CASSPGQGVMNTEAFF.

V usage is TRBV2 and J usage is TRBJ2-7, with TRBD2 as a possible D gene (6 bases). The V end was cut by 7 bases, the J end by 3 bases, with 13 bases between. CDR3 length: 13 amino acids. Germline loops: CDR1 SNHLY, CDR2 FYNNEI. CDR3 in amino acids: CASTRDSDYEQYF. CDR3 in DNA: TGTGCCAGCACCCGGGACTCGGACTACGAGCAGTACTTC.

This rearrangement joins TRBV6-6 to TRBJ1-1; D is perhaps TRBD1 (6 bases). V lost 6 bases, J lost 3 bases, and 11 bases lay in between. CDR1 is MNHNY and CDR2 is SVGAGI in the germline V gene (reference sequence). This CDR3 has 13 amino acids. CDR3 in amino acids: CASSQGIHTEAFF. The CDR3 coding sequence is TGTGCCAGCAGCCAGGGGATACACACTGAAGCTTTCTTT.

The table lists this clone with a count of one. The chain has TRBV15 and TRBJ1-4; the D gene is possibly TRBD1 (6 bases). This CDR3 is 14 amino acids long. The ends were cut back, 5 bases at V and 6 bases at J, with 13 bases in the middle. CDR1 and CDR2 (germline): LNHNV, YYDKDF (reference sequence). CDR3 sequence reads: CATSPRDNHEKLFF. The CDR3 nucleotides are TGTGCCACCAGCCCCCGGGACAACCATGAAAAACTGTTTTTT.

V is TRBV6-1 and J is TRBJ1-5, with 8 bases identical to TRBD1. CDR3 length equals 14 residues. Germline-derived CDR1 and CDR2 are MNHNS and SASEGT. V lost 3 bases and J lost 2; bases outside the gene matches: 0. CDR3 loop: CASSEGQGNQPQHF. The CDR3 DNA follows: TGTGCCAGCAGTGAGGGACAGGGCAATCAGCCCCAGCATTTT.

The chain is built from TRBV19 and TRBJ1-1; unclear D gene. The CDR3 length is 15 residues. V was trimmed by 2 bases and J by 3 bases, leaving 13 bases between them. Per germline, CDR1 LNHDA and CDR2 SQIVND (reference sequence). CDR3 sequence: CASSISWTRDTEAFF. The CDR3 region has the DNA TGTGCCAGTAGTATAAGTTGGACGAGAGACACTGAAGCTTTCTTT. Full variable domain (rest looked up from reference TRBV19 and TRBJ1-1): DGGITQSPKYLFRKEGQNVTLSCEQNLNHDAMYWYRQDPGQGLRLIYYSQIVNDFQKGDIAEGYSVSREKKESFPLTVTSAQKNPTAFYLCASSISWTRDTEAFFGQGTRLTVV.

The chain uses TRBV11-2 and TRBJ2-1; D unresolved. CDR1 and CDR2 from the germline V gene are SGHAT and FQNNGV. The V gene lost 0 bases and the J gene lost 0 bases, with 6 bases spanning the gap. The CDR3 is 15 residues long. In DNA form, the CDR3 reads TGTGCCAGCAGCTTAGATAGGAGCTCCTACAATGAGCAGTTCTTC. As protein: CASSLDRSSYNEQFF.

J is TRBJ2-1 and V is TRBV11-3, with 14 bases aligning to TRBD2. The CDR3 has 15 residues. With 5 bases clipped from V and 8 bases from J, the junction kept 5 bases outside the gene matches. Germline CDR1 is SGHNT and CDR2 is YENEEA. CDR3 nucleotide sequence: TGTGCCAGCAGCGCCGGGACTAGCGGGAGCGATGAGCAGTTCTTC. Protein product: CASSAGTSGSDEQFF.

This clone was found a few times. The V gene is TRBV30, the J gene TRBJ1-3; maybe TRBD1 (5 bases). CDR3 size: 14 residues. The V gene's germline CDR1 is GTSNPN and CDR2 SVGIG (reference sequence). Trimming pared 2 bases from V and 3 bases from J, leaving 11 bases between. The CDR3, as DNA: TGTGCCTGGAGTCGTGCAGGGCTTGGAAACACCATATATTTT. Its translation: CAWSRAGLGNTIYF.

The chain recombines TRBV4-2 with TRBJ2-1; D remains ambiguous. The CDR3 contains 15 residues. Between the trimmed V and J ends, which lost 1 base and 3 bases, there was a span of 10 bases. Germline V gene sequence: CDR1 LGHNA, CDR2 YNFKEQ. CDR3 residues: CASSQALWDYNEQFF. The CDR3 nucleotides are TGTGCCAGCAGCCAAGCACTATGGGACTACAATGAGCAGTTCTTC.

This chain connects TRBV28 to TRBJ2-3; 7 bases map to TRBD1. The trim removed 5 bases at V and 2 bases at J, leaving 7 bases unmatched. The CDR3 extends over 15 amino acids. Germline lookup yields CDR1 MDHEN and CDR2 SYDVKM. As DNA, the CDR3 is TGTGCCAGCAGTATCCAGACAGGGAACACAGATACGCAGTATTTT. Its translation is CASSIQTGNTDTQYF.

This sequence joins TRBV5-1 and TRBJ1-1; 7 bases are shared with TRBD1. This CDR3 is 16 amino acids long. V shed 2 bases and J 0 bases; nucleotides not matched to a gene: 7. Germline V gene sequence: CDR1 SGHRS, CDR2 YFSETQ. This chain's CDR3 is CASSLQATGVNTEAFF. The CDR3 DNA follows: TGCGCCAGCAGCTTACAGGCAACAGGGGTGAACACTGAAGCTTTCTTT.

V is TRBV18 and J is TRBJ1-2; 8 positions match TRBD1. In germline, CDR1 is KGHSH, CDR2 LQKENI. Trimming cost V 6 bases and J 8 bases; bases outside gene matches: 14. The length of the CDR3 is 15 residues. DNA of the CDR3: TGTGCCAGCTCCAACGACGGACAGGGAAGAATGGGCTACACCTTC. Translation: CASSNDGQGRMGYTF. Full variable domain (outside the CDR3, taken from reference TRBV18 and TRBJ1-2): NAGVMQNPRHLVRRRGQEARLRCSPMKGHSHVYWYRQLPEEGLKFMVYLQKENIIDESGMPKERFSAEFPKEGPSILRIQQVVRGDSAAYFCASSNDGQGRMGYTFGSGTRLTVV.